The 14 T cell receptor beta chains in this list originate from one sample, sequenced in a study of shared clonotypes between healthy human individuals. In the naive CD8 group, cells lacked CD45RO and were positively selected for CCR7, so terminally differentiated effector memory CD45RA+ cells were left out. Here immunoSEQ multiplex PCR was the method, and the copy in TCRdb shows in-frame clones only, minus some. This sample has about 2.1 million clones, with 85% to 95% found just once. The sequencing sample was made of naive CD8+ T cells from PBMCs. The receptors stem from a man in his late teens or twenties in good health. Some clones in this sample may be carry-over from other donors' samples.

In nucleotides, the CDR3 is TGTGCCAGCAGTACTTATACAAGGGCGAACCAGCATTTT. As protein: CASSTYTRANQHF. The chain links TRBV28 to TRBJ1-5; D is unresolved. The V and J ends lost 5 bases and 12 bases respectively, with 17 bases between them. Per the germline V gene, CDR1 is MDHEN and CDR2 is SYDVKM. The CDR3 runs to 13 residues. The full variable domain, with the rest looked up from reference TRBV28 and TRBJ1-5, is DVKVTQSSRYLVKRTGEKVFLECVQDMDHENMFWYRQDPGLGLRLIYFSYDVKMKEKGDIPEGYSVSREKKERFSLILESASTNQTSMYLCASSTYTRANQHFGDGTRLSIL.

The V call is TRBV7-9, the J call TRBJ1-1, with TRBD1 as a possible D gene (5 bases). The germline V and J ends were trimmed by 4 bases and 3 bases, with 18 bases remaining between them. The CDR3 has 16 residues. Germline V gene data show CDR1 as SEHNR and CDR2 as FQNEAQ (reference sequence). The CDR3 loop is CASSSGGDLWDTEAFF. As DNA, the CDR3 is TGTGCCAGCAGCTCAGGAGGGGACCTCTGGGACACTGAAGCTTTCTTT.

The CDR3 DNA sequence: TGTGCCAGCCCTGAATCCCCCTTGTTAGGGGAGACCCAGTACTTC. Translating gives CASPESPLLGETQYF. This chain joins TRBV6-1 and TRBJ2-5; D uncertain. Germline lookup yields CDR1 MNHNS and CDR2 SASEGT. Between the trimmed V and J ends, which lost 8 bases and 5 bases, there was a span of 21 bases. There are 15 residues in the CDR3.

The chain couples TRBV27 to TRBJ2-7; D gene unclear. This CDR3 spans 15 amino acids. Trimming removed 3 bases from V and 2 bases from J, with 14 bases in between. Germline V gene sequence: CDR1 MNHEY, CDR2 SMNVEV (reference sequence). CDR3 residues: CASSLRLLGPYEQYF. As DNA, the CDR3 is TGTGCCAGCAGTTTGCGCCTTTTAGGGCCCTACGAGCAGTACTTC.

The CDR3 bases are TGTGCCAGCAGCGTAGGAGATGGGATCAAAGGGGAAAAACTGTTTTTT. It encodes CASSVGDGIKGEKLFF. The V call is TRBV9, the J call TRBJ1-4; D gene unclear. The V end was cut by 0 bases, the J end by 8 bases, with 17 bases between. The CDR3 length is 16 residues. CDR1 is SGDLS and CDR2 is YYNGEE in the germline V gene.

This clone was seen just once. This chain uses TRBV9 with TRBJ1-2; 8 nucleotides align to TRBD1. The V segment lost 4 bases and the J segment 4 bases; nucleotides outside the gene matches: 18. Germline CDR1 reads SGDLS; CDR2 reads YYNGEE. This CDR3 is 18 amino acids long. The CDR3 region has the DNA TGTGCCAGCAGCCCGCGCGTTGAGCGAACAGGGGGGTCCTATGGCTACACCTTC. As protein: CASSPRVERTGGSYGYTF.

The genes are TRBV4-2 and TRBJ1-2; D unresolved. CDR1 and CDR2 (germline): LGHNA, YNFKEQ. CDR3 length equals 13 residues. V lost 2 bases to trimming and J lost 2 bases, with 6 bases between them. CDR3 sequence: CASSQLRNYGYTF. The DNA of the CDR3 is TGTGCCAGCAGCCAATTGAGGAACTATGGCTACACCTTC.

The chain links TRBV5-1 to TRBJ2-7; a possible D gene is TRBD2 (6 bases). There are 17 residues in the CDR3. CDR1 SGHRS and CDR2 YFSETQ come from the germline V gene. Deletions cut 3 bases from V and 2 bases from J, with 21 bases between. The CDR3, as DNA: TGCGCCAGCAGCTCCGATAGTGACGGGCGGGGAACCTACGAGCAGTACTTC. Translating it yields CASSSDSDGRGTYEQYF.

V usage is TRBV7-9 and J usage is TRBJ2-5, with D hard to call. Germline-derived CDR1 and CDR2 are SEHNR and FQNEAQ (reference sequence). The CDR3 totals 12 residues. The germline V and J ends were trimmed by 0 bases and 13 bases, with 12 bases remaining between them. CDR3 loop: CASSLAGPEPYF. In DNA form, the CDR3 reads TGTGCCAGCAGCTTAGCTGGGCCTGAACCGTACTTC.

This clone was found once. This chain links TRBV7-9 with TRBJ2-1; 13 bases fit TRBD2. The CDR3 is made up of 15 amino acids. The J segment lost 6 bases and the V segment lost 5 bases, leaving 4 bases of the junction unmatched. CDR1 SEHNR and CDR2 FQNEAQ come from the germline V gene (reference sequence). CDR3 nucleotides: TGTGCCAGCAGCGTGACTAGCGGGAGGTTCAATGAGCAGTTCTTC. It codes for CASSVTSGRFNEQFF.

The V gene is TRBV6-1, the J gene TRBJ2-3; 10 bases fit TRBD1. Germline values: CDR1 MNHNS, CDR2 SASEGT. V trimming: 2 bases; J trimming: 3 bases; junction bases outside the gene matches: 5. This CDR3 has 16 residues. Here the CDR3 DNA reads TGTGCCAGCAGTGAAAGGGACAGGGGAGAGACAGATACGCAGTATTTT. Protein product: CASSERDRGETDTQYF.

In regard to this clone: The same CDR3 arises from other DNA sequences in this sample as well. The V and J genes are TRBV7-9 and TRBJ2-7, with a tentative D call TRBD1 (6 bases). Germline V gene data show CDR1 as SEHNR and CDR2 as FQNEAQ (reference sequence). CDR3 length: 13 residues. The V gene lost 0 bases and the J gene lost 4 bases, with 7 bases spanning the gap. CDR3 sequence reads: CASSLAGGYEQYF. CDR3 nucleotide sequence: TGTGCCAGCAGCTTAGCAGGGGGTTACGAGCAGTACTTC.

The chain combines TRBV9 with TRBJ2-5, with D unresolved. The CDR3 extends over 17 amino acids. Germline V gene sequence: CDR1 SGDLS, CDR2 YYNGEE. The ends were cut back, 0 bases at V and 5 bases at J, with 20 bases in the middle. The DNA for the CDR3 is TGTGCCAGCAGCGTAGACCCCGCCAGAGTCGGCGTTGAGACCCAGTACTTC. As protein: CASSVDPARVGVETQYF. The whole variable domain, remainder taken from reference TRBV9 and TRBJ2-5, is DSGVTQTPKHLITATGQRVTLRCSPRSGDLSVYWYQQSLDQGLQFLIQYYNGEERAKGNILERFSAQQFPDLHSELNLSSLELGDSALYFCASSVDPARVGVETQYFGPGTRLLVL.

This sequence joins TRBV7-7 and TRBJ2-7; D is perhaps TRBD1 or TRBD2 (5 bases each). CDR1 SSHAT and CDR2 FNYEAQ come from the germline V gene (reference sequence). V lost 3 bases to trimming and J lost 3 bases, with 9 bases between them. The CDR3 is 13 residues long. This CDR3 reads CASSFGGGYEQYF. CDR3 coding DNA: TGTGCCAGCAGCTTTGGGGGTGGCTACGAGCAGTACTTC.